Presented here are 27 T cell receptor beta chains from one specimen sequenced in a study of T-cell memory formation after mild COVID-19. TCRdb passed the 5' RACE reads through MiXCR, listing each CDR3 protein once. The table records 110,000 to 150,000 distinct CDR3 sequences, more than 13% of them present only once. The sample comprised PBMCs or a T cell subset sorted from them (not recorded which). The receptors were gathered from an adult woman who had mild COVID-19 (a few samples of this study predate the infection). Cell type and time point are not known.

The gene calls are TRBV20-1 and TRBJ2-7; D might be TRBD1 (5 bases). Trimming removed 0 bases at V and 2 bases at J, with 17 bases between. CDR1 is DFQATT and CDR2 is SNEGSKA in the germline V gene (reference sequence). The CDR3 has 16 residues. The CDR3 region is CSARDLLAGWAYEQYF. CDR3 sequence (DNA): TGCAGTGCTAGAGATCTCCTCGCAGGGTGGGCCTACGAGCAGTACTTC.

J is TRBJ1-1 and V is TRBV20-1, with 8 bases identical to TRBD1. The J segment lost 4 bases and the V segment lost 5 bases, leaving 9 bases of the junction unmatched. Germline CDR1 reads DFQATT; CDR2 reads SNEGSKA (reference sequence). This CDR3 spans 14 amino acids. CDR3 sequence: CSAEWGQEGTEAFF. CDR3 coding DNA: TGCAGTGCTGAGTGGGGACAGGAGGGCACTGAAGCTTTCTTT.

This clonotype was seen more than once but under ten times. The chain couples TRBV29-1 to TRBJ2-3; D perhaps matches TRBD2 (7 bases). Germline V gene sequence: CDR1 SQVTM, CDR2 ANQGSEA. This CDR3 has 14 residues. CDR3: CTANVGGATDTQYF. In nucleotides, the CDR3 is TGCACCGCCAATGTGGGGGGGGCGACAGATACGCAGTATTTT.

This clonotype was counted only a few times. This chain uses TRBV4-1 with TRBJ1-6; D gene unclear. V lost 4 bases and J 8 bases, leaving 21 bases between the germline ends. The CDR3 sequence is 17 residues long. Per the germline V gene, CDR1 is MGHRA and CDR2 is YSYEKL. CDR3 sequence: CASSLPVAGRVDSPLHF. The CDR3 nucleotides read TGCGCCAGCAGCCTCCCGGTGGCAGGCCGGGTAGATTCACCCCTCCACTTT.

This clonotype was seen a handful of times. The J gene is TRBJ2-3, the V gene TRBV6-6; TRBD2 matches at 11 bases. V shed 7 bases, J shed 4 bases, and the junction held 10 bases outside the gene matches. Germline V gives CDR1 MNHNY, CDR2 SVGAGI (reference sequence). CDR3 length: 16 residues. CDR3 amino acids: CASNPRGTSGSDTQYF. In DNA, the CDR3 is TGTGCCAGCAACCCCAGAGGGACTAGCGGATCAGATACGCAGTATTTT.

The gene calls are TRBV4-2 and TRBJ1-1; TRBD1 is a possible D gene (6 bases). This CDR3 spans 15 amino acids. Germline CDR1 LGHNA, CDR2 YNFKEQ. V lost 0 bases, J lost 5 bases, and 13 bases lay in between. Here the CDR3 reads CASSQDLQGSTEAFF. Here the CDR3 DNA reads TGTGCCAGCAGCCAAGATTTGCAGGGGTCGACTGAAGCTTTCTTT.

The genes are TRBV4-2 and TRBJ2-3; TRBD2 agrees at 11 bases. J gave up 6 bases and V 3 bases, and 11 bases lay outside the gene matches. Per the germline V gene, CDR1 is LGHNA and CDR2 is YNFKEQ. CDR3 length: 17 amino acids. The CDR3 protein is CASSQTLAGGPWDTQYF. The CDR3 coding sequence is TGTGCCAGCAGCCAGACCCTAGCGGGGGGCCCCTGGGATACGCAGTATTTT.

In its sample, this clonotype was seen many times. The V call is TRBV7-6, the J call TRBJ2-7; 7 nucleotides line up with TRBD2. Per germline, CDR1 SGHVS and CDR2 FNYEAQ. The CDR3 is 16 residues long. V gave up 4 bases and J gave up 1 base; unmatched junction bases: 10. In DNA form, the CDR3 reads TGTGCCAGCAGCTCGCTTGCTAGCGGCAGTTCCTACGAGCAGTACTTC. Amino acids: CASSSLASGSSYEQYF.

This clonotype occurred a few times. The rearrangement links TRBV7-9 to TRBJ1-2, with TRBD1 as a possible D gene (5 bases). The CDR3 is 16 amino acids. Trimming shortened V by 3 bases and J by 4 bases, and 18 bases separated the two germline ends. Germline-derived CDR1 and CDR2 are SEHNR and FQNEAQ (reference sequence). The CDR3 sequence is CASSFPDSRTSYGYTF. The CDR3, as DNA: TGTGCCAGCAGCTTCCCCGACAGCCGAACATCCTATGGCTACACCTTC. Based on the CDR3 plus reference TRBV7-9 and TRBJ1-2, the full variable domain is DTGVSQNPRHKITKRGQNVTFRCDPISEHNRLYWYRQTLGQGPEFLTYFQNEAQLEKSRLLSDRFSAERPKGSFSTLEIQRTEQGDSAMYLCASSFPDSRTSYGYTFGSGTRLTVV.

In its sample, this clonotype was seen a few times. J is TRBJ2-7 and V is TRBV5-5; tentatively, D is TRBD2 (6 bases). The V gene's germline CDR1 is SGHKS and CDR2 YYEKEE (reference sequence). The ends were cut back, 4 bases at V and 2 bases at J, with 10 bases in the middle. This CDR3 is built from 13 residues. The CDR3 sequence is CASSPGLTYEQYF. The CDR3 DNA reads TGTGCCAGCAGCCCGGGACTCACCTACGAGCAGTACTTC.

This chain links TRBV4-1 with TRBJ2-7, with TRBD2 identical over 15 bases. The CDR3 is 18 amino acids. Germline CDR1 and CDR2: MGHRA and YSYEKL. J was trimmed by 0 bases and V by 1 base; bases with no gene match: 4. DNA of the CDR3: TGCGCCAGCAGCCAAGCCGGACTAGCGGGAGGGTTCTCCTACGAGCAGTACTTC. Residues: CASSQAGLAGGFSYEQYF.

The V call is TRBV7-9, the J call TRBJ2-3; D is possibly TRBD2 (5 bases). The CDR3 consists of 13 residues. Germline V lookup: CDR1 SEHNR, CDR2 FQNEAQ (reference sequence). V gave up 5 bases and J gave up 6 bases, with 12 bases separating them. The CDR3 DNA reads as TGTGCCAGCAGCCCGAGGGATTCGGATACGCAGTATTTT. Translated: CASSPRDSDTQYF.

The table lists this clonotype with many counts. V usage is TRBV4-2 and J usage is TRBJ2-1; 11 bases fit TRBD2. CDR3 size: 15 residues. Trimming took 6 bases from V and 3 from J; bases not matched to a gene: 4. Germline-derived CDR1 and CDR2 are LGHNA and YNFKEQ. The DNA of the CDR3 is TGTGCCAGCAGGCCGACTAGCGGGGACTACAATGAGCAGTTCTTC. This gives the protein CASRPTSGDYNEQFF.

This clonotype was counted between two and nine times. The chain is built from TRBV6-2 or TRBV6-3 and TRBJ2-7; D could derive from TRBD1 or TRBD2 (5 bases each). In germline, CDR1 is MNHEY, CDR2 SVGEGT. Deletions cut 3 bases from V and 5 bases from J, with 14 bases between. This CDR3 contains 14 residues. In DNA, the CDR3 is TGTGCCAGCAGTTATGGGGGTACGAGAAACGAGCAGTACTTC. It encodes CASSYGGTRNEQYF.

This clonotype was counted between two and nine times. This chain uses TRBV7-9 with TRBJ2-7; no firm D call. Trimming cost V 1 base and J 2 bases, with 9 bases left between them. The CDR3 contains 14 residues. Germline V lookup: CDR1 SEHNR, CDR2 FQNEAQ (reference sequence). CDR3 region: CASSLERRAYEQYF. The CDR3 DNA reads as TGTGCCAGCAGCTTAGAGCGACGGGCCTACGAGCAGTACTTC. The full variable domain, in which reference TRBV7-9 and TRBJ2-7 provide the parts outside the CDR3, is DTGVSQNPRHKITKRGQNVTFRCDPISEHNRLYWYRQTLGQGPEFLTYFQNEAQLEKSRLLSDRFSAERPKGSFSTLEIQRTEQGDSAMYLCASSLERRAYEQYFGPGTRLTVT.

This clonotype occurred a few times. The chain uses TRBV27 and TRBJ2-1, with 7 bases lining up with TRBD1. The V and J ends lost 7 bases and 8 bases, in that order; junction bases with no gene match: 11. Germline CDR1 is MNHEY and CDR2 is SMNVEV (reference sequence). The length of the CDR3 is 14 residues. CDR3 loop: CASTHRGDGYEQFF. DNA of the CDR3: TGTGCCAGCACCCACAGGGGCGACGGGTATGAGCAGTTCTTC.

This chain links TRBV12-3 or TRBV12-4 with TRBJ2-7; 7 bases map to TRBD1. This CDR3 is 15 amino acids long. V trimming: 4 bases; J trimming: 3 bases; junction bases outside the gene matches: 9. The CDR3 sequence is CASSYVDRAGYEQYF. The CDR3 DNA is TGTGCCAGCAGTTATGTTGACAGGGCAGGCTACGAGCAGTACTTC.

The chain has TRBV2 and TRBJ2-7, with 12 bases lining up with TRBD2. Trimming at V came to 1 base and at J to 2 bases, leaving 0 bases not matched to a gene. CDR3 size: 15 residues. Per the germline V gene, CDR1 is SNHLY and CDR2 is FYNNEI. CDR3 DNA: TGTGCCAGCAGTGAAGGACTAGCGGGAGCCTACGAGCAGTACTTC. Translating it yields CASSEGLAGAYEQYF.

This clonotype was detected ten times or more. The rearrangement uses TRBV20-1 and TRBJ2-7, with TRBD1 identical over 9 bases. Trimming cost V 5 bases and J 3 bases; bases outside gene matches: 8. Germline assignment: CDR1 DFQATT and CDR2 SNEGSKA (reference sequence). The length of the CDR3 is 14 residues. CDR3 bases: TGCAGTGCTGACCCGGGACAGGGAATCTACGAGCAGTACTTC. This codes for CSADPGQGIYEQYF.

This clonotype occurred a few times. J is TRBJ1-5 and V is TRBV5-5; weak D call: TRBD1 (5 bases). Trimming took off 0 bases at V and 2 bases at J, with 12 bases between the two ends. The CDR3 covers 16 residues. Germline values: CDR1 SGHKS, CDR2 YYEKEE (reference sequence). CDR3 nucleotide sequence: TGTGCCAGCAGCTTGGGTGGGGCCGGGGGCAATCAGCCCCAGCATTTT. Its protein is CASSLGGAGGNQPQHF.

This chain joins TRBV6-5 and TRBJ2-7; maybe TRBD2 (5 bases). The CDR3 covers 13 residues. V was shortened by 0 bases and J by 6 bases, with 9 bases between the two germline ends. CDR1 is MNHEY, CDR2 SVGAGI, per germline. CDR3 sequence reads: CASSYSGVAEQYV. CDR3 coding DNA: TGTGCCAGCAGTTACTCCGGGGTTGCCGAGCAGTACGTC.

This clonotype was counted a single time. The V gene is TRBV14, the J gene TRBJ2-7; TRBD1 aligns across 9 bases. The CDR3 spans 19 residues. Germline-derived CDR1 and CDR2 are SGHDN and FVKESK. V lost 3 bases to trimming and J lost 0 bases; unmatched junction nucleotides: 15. CDR3 sequence reads: CASSQGQSDRGRSSYEQYF. The CDR3 DNA sequence: TGTGCCAGCAGCCAGGGGCAGTCGGACAGGGGCCGTTCCTCCTACGAGCAGTACTTC.

This clonotype has more than one count but fewer than ten. The CDR3 nucleotides read TGTGCCAGCAGTATCACAGGCTCCGATACGCAGTATTTT. Its translation: CASSITGSDTQYF. The genes are TRBV6-5 and TRBJ2-3, with a tentative D call TRBD1 (5 bases). The CDR3 extends over 13 amino acids. Trimming shortened V by 5 bases and J by 6 bases, and 12 bases separated the two germline ends. CDR1 MNHEY and CDR2 SVGAGI come from the germline V gene.

This clonotype was observed at least ten times. The chain recombines TRBV6-5 with TRBJ1-2; the D gene is possibly TRBD1 (5 bases). V was clipped by 3 bases and J by 6 bases, with 17 bases between them. The CDR3 is 15 residues long. The germline gives CDR1 MNHEY, CDR2 SVGAGI. The CDR3 DNA follows: TGTGCCAGCAGTTATGGGACCGGGAATGAGGATGGCTACACCTTC. Its protein is CASSYGTGNEDGYTF.

This clonotype was found a few times. The rearrangement uses TRBV12-3 or TRBV12-4 and TRBJ1-5; D possibly corresponds to TRBD1 (5 bases). The CDR3 sequence is 14 residues long. Trimming shortened V by 5 bases and J by 6 bases, and 14 bases separated the two germline ends. The chain's CDR3 is CASSHTTDTQPQHF. The CDR3 DNA sequence: TGTGCCAGCAGTCATACAACGGACACTCAGCCCCAGCATTTT.

The table lists this clonotype with a few counts. The CDR3 here is CSVEGAGPGPYEQYF. In nucleotides, the CDR3 is TGCAGCGTTGAAGGGGCCGGGCCAGGGCCCTACGAGCAGTACTTC. The chain joins TRBV29-1 to TRBJ2-7; TRBD1 is a possible D gene (5 bases). Germline assignment: CDR1 SQVTM and CDR2 ANQGSEA. The CDR3 contains 15 residues. V was cut by 1 base and J by 2 bases, with 15 bases left in between.

This clonotype has only a few counts. The CDR3 region is CASSLSPARGSSNEQFF. Written as DNA, the CDR3 is TGTGCCAGCAGCTTATCGCCCGCCAGGGGCAGTAGCAATGAGCAGTTCTTC. V gene TRBV7-6 combines with J gene TRBJ2-1; TRBD1 is a possible D gene (6 bases). V was shortened by 2 bases and J by 6 bases, with 20 bases between the two germline ends. Germline assignment: CDR1 SGHVS and CDR2 FNYEAQ. There are 17 residues in the CDR3.